A single sample is the source of the 30 T cell receptor beta chains below, sequenced in a study of shared clonotypes between healthy human individuals. Naive CD8 cells lacked CD45RO and underwent positive selection for CCR7, leaving out terminally differentiated effector memory CD45RA+ cells. Profiling relied on immunoSEQ multiplex PCR, and the TCRdb table lists in-frame clones only, not all of them. The table has about 2.1 million clones, over 85% seen once. Sequencing used naive CD8+ T cells from PBMCs. The receptors derive from a man aged 18 to 29 in good health. Some clones in this sample may be carry-over from other donors' samples.

The chain carries TRBV4-1 and TRBJ2-1, with D tentatively TRBD1 (5 bases). The CDR3 loop spans 16 amino acids. The V gene's germline CDR1 is MGHRA and CDR2 YSYEKL. The V end was cut by 5 bases, the J end by 4 bases, with 18 bases between. CDR3 amino acids: CASSFRGAEGYNEQFF. CDR3 DNA sequence: TGCGCCAGCAGCTTTAGGGGTGCAGAAGGATACAATGAGCAGTTCTTC.

The rearrangement links TRBV2 to TRBJ1-4; 8 bases are shared with TRBD1. The germline V gene has CDR1 SNHLY and CDR2 FYNNEI. The trim removed 7 bases at V and 6 bases at J, leaving 7 bases unmatched. The CDR3 loop spans 14 amino acids. CDR3 nucleotides: TGTGCCAGCACCGGACAGGGTGGGGATGAAAAACTGTTTTTT. Its protein is CASTGQGGDEKLFF.

The chain has TRBV28 and TRBJ1-1; the D is unclear. CDR1 is MDHEN and CDR2 is SYDVKM in the germline V gene. Trimming cost V 5 bases and J 1 base, with 11 bases left between them. This CDR3 spans 14 amino acids. The CDR3 here is CASSPPLGNTEAFF. The CDR3 bases are TGTGCCAGCAGTCCCCCCCTGGGGAACACTGAAGCTTTCTTT.

The chain is built from TRBV7-2 and TRBJ2-7; 8 positions match TRBD1. CDR1 SGHTA and CDR2 FQGNSA come from the germline V gene. The V segment lost 5 bases and the J segment 3 bases; nucleotides outside the gene matches: 6. This CDR3 has 14 amino acids. The chain's CDR3 is CASSETGDNYEQYF. The CDR3, as DNA: TGTGCCAGCAGCGAGACAGGGGACAACTACGAGCAGTACTTC.

The chain links TRBV11-2 to TRBJ1-1; no firm D call. The length of the CDR3 is 15 residues. Trimming removed 1 base at V and 1 base at J, with 10 bases between. Looked up from germline, CDR1 is SGHAT and CDR2 is FQNNGV. The chain's CDR3 is CASSLAGYKNTEAFF. CDR3 nucleotide sequence: TGTGCCAGCAGCTTAGCTGGCTACAAGAACACTGAAGCTTTCTTT. Using reference TRBV11-2 and TRBJ1-1 for the parts outside the CDR3, the full variable domain is EAGVAQSPRYKIIEKRQSVAFWCNPISGHATLYWYQQILGQGPKLLIQFQNNGVVDDSQLPKDRFSAERLKGVDSTLKIQPAKLEDSAVYLCASSLAGYKNTEAFFGQGTRLTVV.

V gene TRBV29-1 combines with J gene TRBJ2-3; 9 nucleotides agree with TRBD2. The germline CDR1 and CDR2 sequences are SQVTM and ANQGSEA. CDR3 length: 15 amino acids. The ends lost 6 bases at V and 0 bases at J; junction bases unmatched: 7. CDR3 amino acids: CSVVMTSGSTDTQYF. The CDR3 nucleotides read TGCAGCGTAGTTATGACTAGCGGTAGCACAGATACGCAGTATTTT.

The rearrangement links TRBV28 to TRBJ2-1; D is unclear. Germline CDR1 and CDR2: MDHEN and SYDVKM. Trimming left V 2 bases short and J 2 bases short, with 16 bases between. The CDR3 has 17 residues. CDR3 amino acids: CASSLKWAGSTYNEQFF. The CDR3 region has the DNA TGTGCCAGCAGTTTAAAGTGGGCTGGGTCCACCTACAATGAGCAGTTCTTC.

The J gene is TRBJ2-1, the V gene TRBV28, with D perhaps TRBD1 or TRBD2 (5 bases each). V dropped 5 bases and J dropped 4 bases, with 9 bases sitting between them. The CDR3 length is 13 residues. Germline values: CDR1 MDHEN, CDR2 SYDVKM. The CDR3 coding sequence is TGTGCCAGCAGTGTGGGGGTGTACAATGAGCAGTTCTTC. Translating gives CASSVGVYNEQFF.

Points on this clone: This sample also contains other DNA sequences that code for the same CDR3. The V and J genes are TRBV28 and TRBJ2-7, with no clear D. CDR3 length: 11 residues. Germline CDR1 MDHEN, CDR2 SYDVKM. V lost 3 bases and J 5 bases, leaving 5 bases between the germline ends. In nucleotides, the CDR3 is TGTGCCAGCAGTTTTGGAAACGAGCAGTACTTC. Protein: CASSFGNEQYF.

The rearrangement links TRBV10-3 to TRBJ1-2; D gene ambiguous. The CDR3 loop spans 14 amino acids. The V gene lost 3 bases and the J gene lost 6 bases, with 14 bases spanning the gap. Germline V gene sequence: CDR1 ENHRY, CDR2 SYGVKD. As DNA, the CDR3 is TGTGCCATCAGTGACGATTTGGGCAACGATGGCTACACCTTC. The encoded protein is CAISDDLGNDGYTF.

CDR3 nucleotide sequence: TGTGCCAGCAGCCAAGACGGCTGGGAGCGCGGGGGGACTGAAGCTTTCTTT. Residues: CASSQDGWERGGTEAFF. The chain uses TRBV14 and TRBJ1-1; the D gene is possibly TRBD1 (5 bases). There are 17 residues in the CDR3. Trimming cost V 0 bases and J 5 bases, with 19 bases left between them. Germline V gives CDR1 SGHDN, CDR2 FVKESK.

The genes are TRBV19 and TRBJ1-1; 8 nucleotides line up with TRBD1. The J segment lost 4 bases and the V segment lost 3 bases, leaving 10 bases of the junction unmatched. This CDR3 spans 16 amino acids. CDR1 and CDR2 from the germline V gene are LNHDA and SQIVND (reference sequence). The DNA of the CDR3 is TGTGCCAGTAGTATTTCGGAGACAGGGGCGGGCACTGAAGCTTTCTTT. Translating it yields CASSISETGAGTEAFF. Variable domain in full (rest from reference TRBV19 and TRBJ1-1): DGGITQSPKYLFRKEGQNVTLSCEQNLNHDAMYWYRQDPGQGLRLIYYSQIVNDFQKGDIAEGYSVSREKKESFPLTVTSAQKNPTAFYLCASSISETGAGTEAFFGQGTRLTVV.

The J gene is TRBJ2-3, the V gene TRBV5-1; maybe TRBD2 (7 bases). The CDR3 runs 15 residues. V was trimmed by 4 bases and J by 3 bases, leaving 15 bases between them. Per the germline V gene, CDR1 is SGHRS and CDR2 is YFSETQ. In DNA form, the CDR3 reads TGCGCCAGCAGCCTCCGGGGAGGGGGAACAGATACGCAGTATTTT. Translating gives CASSLRGGGTDTQYF.

This chain joins TRBV28 and TRBJ2-3; possible D gene TRBD2, 6 bases. Germline V CDR1 and CDR2: MDHEN, SYDVKM. Trimming left V 7 bases short and J 4 bases short, with 9 bases between. The CDR3 covers 12 residues. The CDR3 DNA sequence: TGTGCCAGCACGGGACTCCCAGATACGCAGTATTTT. Translation gives CASTGLPDTQYF.

About this clone: The identical CDR3 is also encoded by other nucleotide sequences in the sample. This chain connects TRBV5-1 to TRBJ1-1; possibly TRBD1 for D (5 bases). Germline V CDR1 and CDR2: SGHRS, YFSETQ. The CDR3 runs to 14 residues. Trimming took off 4 bases at V and 1 base at J, with 11 bases between the two ends. The CDR3 nucleotides are TGCGCCAGCAGCACTGGGACGCCGAACACTGAAGCTTTCTTT. It yields the protein CASSTGTPNTEAFF.

The rearrangement links TRBV10-3 to TRBJ1-5; no firm D call. V was clipped by 0 bases and J by 2 bases, with 5 bases between them. The germline CDR1 and CDR2 sequences are ENHRY and SYGVKD. The CDR3 is 14 amino acids. The CDR3 protein is CAISESIGNQPQHF. The CDR3 DNA sequence: TGTGCCATCAGTGAGTCGATCGGCAATCAGCCCCAGCATTTT.

The rearrangement uses TRBV5-8 and TRBJ2-7; 8 nucleotides align to TRBD2. This CDR3 spans 15 amino acids. The germline gives CDR1 SGHTS, CDR2 YDEGEE. The V gene end was trimmed by 4 bases and the J gene end by 6 bases; junction bases not matched to a gene: 12. The CDR3 is CASSPRSGSFGEQYF. DNA for the CDR3: TGTGCCAGCAGCCCCAGGAGCGGGAGCTTTGGCGAGCAGTACTTC.

The V gene is TRBV6-6, the J gene TRBJ2-1, with D possibly being TRBD2 (7 bases). Germline CDR1 MNHNY, CDR2 SVGAGI (reference sequence). CDR3 size: 13 residues. Between the trimmed V and J ends, which lost 6 bases and 7 bases, there was a span of 13 bases. The CDR3 sequence is CASSPAGANEQFF. The CDR3 DNA follows: TGTGCCAGCAGCCCCGCGGGGGCAAATGAGCAGTTCTTC.

The J gene is TRBJ2-7, the V gene TRBV4-1; tentatively, D is TRBD2 (7 bases). Trimming stripped 0 bases from V and 9 bases from J, with 15 bases between. The CDR3 totals 14 residues. Per the germline V gene, CDR1 is MGHRA and CDR2 is YSYEKL. The CDR3 bases are TGCGCCAGCAGCCAAGACCCGGGGGGCCGGGTGCAGTACTTC. Its translation is CASSQDPGGRVQYF.

The V gene is TRBV5-3, the J gene TRBJ2-2, with 11 bases fitting TRBD2. TRBV5-3 is an ORF, and what it does is uncertain. J was trimmed by 1 base and V by 8 bases; bases with no gene match: 10. This CDR3 has 17 residues. The CDR3 nucleotides read TGTGCCAGGGTTAGCGGGAGGGTCCCTAAGAACACCGGGGAGCTGTTTTTT. Translating it yields CARVSGRVPKNTGELFF.

The count of this clone is one. The chain uses TRBV10-3 and TRBJ2-1; D is possibly TRBD2 (5 bases). V was trimmed by 2 bases and J by 3 bases, leaving 17 bases between them. CDR3 length: 17 amino acids. The germline V gene has CDR1 ENHRY and CDR2 SYGVKD. The CDR3 loop is CAISEVRGSLIYNEQFF. As DNA, the CDR3 is TGTGCCATCAGTGAGGTACGAGGGTCTCTAATCTACAATGAGCAGTTCTTC.

The V call is TRBV7-9, the J call TRBJ2-1; weak D call: TRBD2 (6 bases). Deletions cut 4 bases from V and 2 bases from J, with 15 bases between. Germline lookup yields CDR1 SEHNR and CDR2 FQNEAQ (reference sequence). The CDR3 totals 16 residues. CDR3 nucleotides: TGTGCCAGCAGCTCCGGTTGGGGGGTTGCCTACAATGAGCAGTTCTTC. Translated: CASSSGWGVAYNEQFF.

The CDR3 reads CAISESTDAYYEQYF. CDR3 sequence (DNA): TGTGCCATCAGTGAGTCGACAGACGCCTACTACGAGCAGTACTTC. The gene calls are TRBV10-3 and TRBJ2-7; D is possibly TRBD1 (5 bases). Germline lookup yields CDR1 ENHRY and CDR2 SYGVKD. The CDR3 consists of 15 residues. V was trimmed by 0 bases and J by 3 bases, leaving 12 bases between them.

The chain joins TRBV12-1 to TRBJ2-3; the table's D call of TRBD1 was not tested on the DNA. TRBV12-1 is a pseudogene. The CDR3 is made up of 20 amino acids. CDR3 protein: CASSFRSSRGQIPSTDTQYF. The CDR3 nucleotides read TGTGCCAGCAGCTTTAGGTCTAGTCGGGGACAAATCCCTAGCACAGATACGCAGTATTTT.

The chain carries TRBV5-4 and TRBJ1-4; D is perhaps TRBD1 (6 bases). Germline V gene data show CDR1 as SGHNT and CDR2 as YYREEE (reference sequence). V lost 0 bases to trimming and J lost 4 bases, with 16 bases between them. CDR3 length: 17 amino acids. For the CDR3, the DNA is TGTGCCAGCAGCTTGGGGTACAGGGAGGGGGTTAATGAAAAACTGTTTTTT. As protein: CASSLGYREGVNEKLFF. The whole variable domain, remainder taken from reference TRBV5-4 and TRBJ1-4, is ETGVTQSPTHLIKTRGQQVTLRCSSQSGHNTVSWYQQALGQGPQFIFQYYREEENGRGNFPPRFSGLQFPNYSSELNVNALELDDSALYLCASSLGYREGVNEKLFFGSGTQLSVL.

The CDR3 coding sequence is TGTGCCGGTGGCAGGGGGAATAGCTATGAGCAGTTCTTC. Encoded protein: CAGGRGNSYEQFF. This chain uses TRBV7-9 with TRBJ2-1, with 7 bases aligning to TRBD1. CDR3 length: 13 residues. Germline V gives CDR1 SEHNR, CDR2 FQNEAQ (reference sequence). V was pared by 11 bases and J by 8 bases, with 12 bases of the junction left unmatched.

The V gene is TRBV7-6, the J gene TRBJ2-5; 12 bases are shared with TRBD2. CDR1 SGHVS and CDR2 FNYEAQ come from the germline V gene. The CDR3 is made up of 15 amino acids. The V gene end was trimmed by 7 bases and the J gene end by 5 bases; junction bases not matched to a gene: 8. As DNA, the CDR3 is TGTGCCAGCACCCTAGCGGGAGGGCAGACGGAGACCCAGTACTTC. It is translated as CASTLAGGQTETQYF.

The genes are TRBV28 and TRBJ2-5, with D uncertain. Germline-derived CDR1 and CDR2 are MDHEN and SYDVKM. The ends were cut back, 2 bases at V and 5 bases at J, with 15 bases in the middle. CDR3 size: 15 residues. CDR3 residues: CASSLVAWRRETQYF. The DNA for the CDR3 is TGTGCCAGCAGTTTAGTGGCCTGGCGACGTGAGACCCAGTACTTC.

CDR3 bases: TGCAGCGTTTCCGGGACTAGCGTCTACGAGCAGTACTTC. Translated, it gives CSVSGTSVYEQYF. J is TRBJ2-7 and V is TRBV29-1, with TRBD2 matching over 10 bases. There are 13 residues in the CDR3. Looked up from germline, CDR1 is SQVTM and CDR2 is ANQGSEA. Losses at the gene ends were 5 bases for V and 3 bases for J; bases not matched to a gene: 4.

The chain has TRBV9 and TRBJ1-5; tentative D call: TRBD1 (6 bases). Germline V gives CDR1 SGDLS, CDR2 YYNGEE. Trimming removed 3 bases at V and 1 base at J, with 11 bases between. This CDR3 has 15 residues. The CDR3 sequence: CASSEQGRSNQPQHF. The DNA for the CDR3 is TGTGCCAGCAGCGAACAGGGTAGGAGCAATCAGCCCCAGCATTTT.